Sequencing of this T cell receptor (beta chain) was carried out in a study of shared clonotypes between healthy human individuals. A word on this clone: The sample carries other DNA sequences with the same CDR3.

This CDR3 is 13 amino acids long. Germline V gene lookup returns CDR1 SGHTA and CDR2 FQGNSA. V lost 5 bases, J lost 5 bases, and 10 bases lay in between. Data came from immunoSEQ multiplex PCR; TCRdb stores just in-frame clones and leaves some out. The profile covers 550,000 to 600,000 clones, with roughly four fifths appearing a single time and about 12% taken by the ten largest. Specimen: PBMCs. This clonotype was obtained from a woman in her thirties or forties in good health. Some clones in this sample may be carry-over from other donors' samples. V and J are TRBV7-2 and TRBJ2-1, with D perhaps TRBD2 (6 bases). The CDR3 sequence is CASSLGSHNEQFF. CDR3 sequence (DNA): TGTGCCAGCAGCCTCGGGAGTCACAATGAGCAGTTCTTC.